The present T cell receptor beta chain was sequenced within a study of metastatic and nonmetastatic thyroid tumors. Germline-derived CDR1 and CDR2 are MGHRA and YSYEKL. CDR3 length: 13 residues. Trimming cost V 1 base and J 1 base, with 3 bases left between them. This clone appeared many times. MiXCR was used by TCRdb to re-call the PCR reads. The sample holds under 35,000 clones, about 20% seen once. No treatment of any kind had been given to any patient before thyroid surgery. Specimen: blood. This rearrangement joins TRBV4-1 to TRBJ2-3; D is unclear. The source of this sequence is a female donor with papillary thyroid cancer or a benign thyroid nodule (not recorded which). Some clones in this sample may be carry-over from other donors' samples. The CDR3 DNA reads as TGCGCCAGCAGCCAAGCCCGCACAGATACGCAGTATTTT. Its translation is CASSQARTDTQYF.